Below are 24 T cell receptor beta chains sequenced from a single sample in a study of shared T cell receptors in the human thymus. Clones were sequenced by immunoSEQ multiplex PCR, and TCRdb holds only the in-frame ones, with some missing. The sample consists of roughly 500,000 clones, more than 75% of them appearing once. The same data also contributed to another study, on human thymus T cells.

The specimen sequenced was thymocytes. The receptors shown here come from a boy younger than two with a congenital heart defect.

This clone was counted between two and nine times. CDR3 sequence (DNA): TGTGCCAGCAGCCCCGGACTAGCGGGGAACGAGCAGTACTTC. Amino acids: CASSPGLAGNEQYF. The rearrangement joins TRBV5-4 to TRBJ2-7; 12 nucleotides agree with TRBD2. Germline V gene sequence: CDR1 SGHNT, CDR2 YYREEE (reference sequence). This CDR3 contains 14 residues. The V and J ends lost 4 bases and 5 bases, in that order; junction bases with no gene match: 4.

This chain links TRBV2 with TRBJ2-1, with 10 bases lining up with TRBD2. Germline V gives CDR1 SNHLY, CDR2 FYNNEI. This CDR3 is 15 amino acids long. The trim removed 3 bases at V and 8 bases at J, leaving 7 bases unmatched. CDR3 nucleotide sequence: TGTGCCAGCAGTGAGACTAGCGGGCCGGGGGATGAGCAGTTCTTC. Protein product: CASSETSGPGDEQFF.

This clone was found once. V gene TRBV4-2 combines with J gene TRBJ1-4, with a tentative D call TRBD1 (5 bases). V was shortened by 3 bases and J by 8 bases, with 22 bases between the two germline ends. Per the germline V gene, CDR1 is LGHNA and CDR2 is YNFKEQ. The CDR3 sequence is 17 residues long. CDR3: CASSHPPRKGYGEKLFF. The CDR3 coding sequence is TGTGCCAGCAGCCATCCCCCGAGGAAGGGGTACGGGGAAAAACTGTTTTTT.

The chain joins TRBV13 to TRBJ2-3; TRBD1 aligns across 7 bases. V lost 1 base and J lost 0; bases outside the gene matches: 1. Germline V lookup: CDR1 PRHDT, CDR2 FYEKMQ (reference sequence). This CDR3 is built from 15 residues. In DNA, the CDR3 is TGTGCCAGCAGCTTAGTACAGGGGAGCACAGATACGCAGTATTTT. It codes for CASSLVQGSTDTQYF.

The genes are TRBV6-5 and TRBJ2-1; 8 positions match TRBD2. CDR1 is MNHEY and CDR2 is SVGAGI in the germline V gene. The V gene end was trimmed by 0 bases and the J gene end by 3 bases; junction bases not matched to a gene: 4. The length of the CDR3 is 16 residues. The CDR3 DNA is TGTGCCAGCAGTTACTCAGCGGGAGACGTCTACAATGAGCAGTTCTTC. Encoded protein: CASSYSAGDVYNEQFF.

The chain links TRBV10-3 to TRBJ1-5; TRBD1 is a possible D gene (6 bases). The CDR3 is 20 residues long. Germline V gives CDR1 ENHRY, CDR2 SYGVKD. V lost 3 bases to trimming and J lost 4 bases, with 28 bases between them. DNA for the CDR3: TGTGCCATCAGTGACAACCGGGACACAGAGGTCCCTAATAAGAATCAGCCCCAGCATTTT. Amino acid sequence: CAISDNRDTEVPNKNQPQHF.

The rearrangement joins TRBV6-6 to TRBJ2-5; TRBD2 is a possible D gene (5 bases). The germline V gene encodes CDR1 MNHNY and CDR2 SVGAGI (reference sequence). The CDR3 is 13 residues long. The V end lost 8 bases, the J end lost 5 bases, and 15 bases lay between the germline ends. The chain's CDR3 is CASHRGRAETQYF. The CDR3 DNA reads TGTGCCAGCCACCGAGGGAGAGCCGAGACCCAGTACTTC.

The rearrangement joins TRBV5-1 to TRBJ1-4; 7 bases agree with TRBD1. The CDR3 loop spans 15 amino acids. V shed 3 bases and J 4 bases; nucleotides not matched to a gene: 6. Germline loops: CDR1 SGHRS, CDR2 YFSETQ. This CDR3 reads CASSSQGVGNEKLFF. The CDR3 region has the DNA TGCGCCAGCAGCTCCCAGGGGGTGGGTAATGAAAAACTGTTTTTT.

The chain carries TRBV19 and TRBJ1-2, with D unclear. The CDR3 covers 15 residues. V lost 5 bases and J lost 2, with 15 bases in between. CDR1 LNHDA and CDR2 SQIVND come from the germline V gene (reference sequence). CDR3 DNA sequence: TGTGCCAGTAGTCTCCGACGGAGGATGAACTATGGCTACACCTTC. Residues: CASSLRRRMNYGYTF.

This clone came up a few times. J is TRBJ2-7 and V is TRBV15; a weak D match, TRBD2 (6 bases). The CDR3 covers 15 residues. Germline V gene lookup returns CDR1 LNHNV and CDR2 YYDKDF (reference sequence). V shed 4 bases and J shed 0 bases, with 13 bases lying between them. CDR3 in DNA: TGTGCCACCAGCACAAAGCGGGTGCCCTCCTACGAGCAGTACTTC. Its protein product is CATSTKRVPSYEQYF.

This clone was picked up a small number of times. The rearrangement uses TRBV14 and TRBJ1-1; D might be TRBD1 (5 bases). This CDR3 spans 17 amino acids. The germline V and J ends were trimmed by 1 base and 5 bases, with 20 bases remaining between them. Germline CDR1 SGHDN, CDR2 FVKESK. The CDR3: CASSQGGRRAGKTEAFF. The CDR3 DNA reads TGTGCCAGCAGCCAAGGGGGCAGAAGGGCAGGGAAAACTGAAGCTTTCTTT. The whole variable domain, remainder taken from reference TRBV14 and TRBJ1-1, is EAGVTQFPSHSVIEKGQTVTLRCDPISGHDNLYWYRRVMGKEIKFLLHFVKESKQDESGMPNNRFLAERTGGTYSTLKVQPAELEDSGVYFCASSQGGRRAGKTEAFFGQGTRLTVV.

The chain recombines TRBV28 with TRBJ2-1; 10 bases line up with TRBD1. The CDR3 is 14 amino acids. In germline, CDR1 is MDHEN, CDR2 SYDVKM. Trimming at V came to 8 bases and at J to 4 bases, leaving 5 bases not matched to a gene. For the CDR3, the DNA is TGTGCCAGCCAGGACAGGGGGTCTTACAATGAGCAGTTCTTC. Encoded protein: CASQDRGSYNEQFF.

J is TRBJ2-1 and V is TRBV4-3; 9 positions match TRBD2. This CDR3 spans 13 amino acids. CDR1 LGHNA and CDR2 YSLEER come from the germline V gene. V lost 4 bases and J lost 14; bases outside the gene matches: 9. The CDR3 bases are TGCGCCAGCAGCCTTAGGGCTAGCGGGAAGGAGTTCTTC. It codes for CASSLRASGKEFF.

The CDR3 protein is CASSPAGGENLEEQYF. In DNA, the CDR3 is TGCGCCAGCAGCCCCGCTGGTGGAGAGAACCTCGAAGAGCAGTACTTC. The rearrangement joins TRBV4-3 to TRBJ2-7; D unresolved. The germline V and J ends were trimmed by 4 bases and 7 bases, with 23 bases remaining between them. This CDR3 spans 16 amino acids. Germline CDR1 LGHNA, CDR2 YSLEER.

This sequence joins TRBV15 and TRBJ2-2; possibly TRBD2 for D (5 bases). CDR3 size: 15 residues. CDR1 and CDR2 from the germline V gene are LNHNV and YYDKDF (reference sequence). Deletions cut 5 bases from V and 5 bases from J, with 15 bases between. The CDR3 here is CATSQGGLGTGELFF. CDR3 bases: TGTGCCACCAGCCAAGGAGGCCTCGGGACCGGGGAGCTGTTTTTT.

The V and J genes are TRBV29-1 and TRBJ2-7; 7 nucleotides agree with TRBD2. After removal of 7 bases from V and 0 bases from J, the junction contained 12 bases not matched to a gene. The germline gives CDR1 SQVTM, CDR2 ANQGSEA. The CDR3 extends over 15 amino acids. CDR3 DNA: TGCAGCGCCGGACTAGGGGCTAATCTCTCCTACGAGCAGTACTTC. It translates to CSAGLGANLSYEQYF.

The chain couples TRBV28 to TRBJ2-7; 9 positions agree with TRBD1. The CDR3 length is 13 residues. Germline V CDR1 and CDR2: MDHEN, SYDVKM. V lost 4 bases to trimming and J lost 5 bases; unmatched junction nucleotides: 3. CDR3 sequence: CASSCRDRDEQYF. In DNA, the CDR3 is TGTGCCAGCAGTTGCCGGGACAGGGACGAGCAGTACTTC. The full variable domain, with the rest looked up from reference TRBV28 and TRBJ2-7, is DVKVTQSSRYLVKRTGEKVFLECVQDMDHENMFWYRQDPGLGLRLIYFSYDVKMKEKGDIPEGYSVSREKKERFSLILESASTNQTSMYLCASSCRDRDEQYFGPGTRLTVT.

This clone was seen more than once but under ten times. The chain links TRBV28 to TRBJ1-5; 9 bases match TRBD1. CDR3 size: 16 residues. Trimming at V came to 6 bases and at J to 9 bases, leaving 15 bases not matched to a gene. CDR1 and CDR2 (germline): MDHEN, SYDVKM. The CDR3 here is CASSPNGTGTPTPQHF. CDR3 nucleotide sequence: TGTGCCAGCAGCCCCAACGGGACAGGGACCCCCACGCCCCAGCATTTT.

This clone has only one observation. The chain has TRBV7-9 and TRBJ2-7; tentative D call: TRBD2 (5 bases). The germline CDR1 and CDR2 sequences are SEHNR and FQNEAQ (reference sequence). The CDR3 runs 14 residues. V was trimmed by 1 base and J by 0 bases, leaving 7 bases between them. CDR3 DNA sequence: TGTGCCAGCAGCTTAGGGAGCGGCTCCTACGAGCAGTACTTC. This translates into CASSLGSGSYEQYF.

V gene TRBV11-3 combines with J gene TRBJ2-5; D might be TRBD2 (5 bases). Germline CDR1 SGHNT, CDR2 YENEEA. The V end was cut by 1 base, the J end by 5 bases, with 11 bases between. The CDR3 covers 14 residues. The CDR3 is CASSLGPGFETQYF. The CDR3 coding sequence is TGTGCCAGCAGCTTAGGTCCGGGGTTCGAGACCCAGTACTTC.

This clone was counted between two and nine times. This sequence joins TRBV5-6 and TRBJ2-5, with D unclear. Germline CDR1 SGHDT, CDR2 YYEEEE. V was cut by 1 base and J by 7 bases, with 17 bases left in between. The CDR3 covers 15 residues. CDR3 sequence (DNA): TGTGCCAGCAGCTTGAAGGCTTACAGCTCTGGGACCCAGTACTTC. This codes for CASSLKAYSSGTQYF.

V is TRBV6-1 and J is TRBJ1-2; 9 nucleotides agree with TRBD1. The CDR3 has 17 amino acids. The germline V gene has CDR1 MNHNS and CDR2 SASEGT. Trimming at V came to 4 bases and at J to 1 base, leaving 10 bases not matched to a gene. CDR3 region: CASSGGTGKRNNYGYTF. In DNA, the CDR3 is TGTGCCAGCAGTGGAGGGACAGGGAAGAGGAATAACTATGGCTACACCTTC.

This clone showed up just a few times. This chain's CDR3 is CASSLGLRDRGETDTQYF. DNA for the CDR3: TGTGCCAGCAGCTTGGGCCTCCGGGACAGGGGGGAAACAGATACGCAGTATTTT. This chain uses TRBV5-6 with TRBJ2-3; TRBD1 matches 11 bases. V shed 0 bases and J 3 bases; nucleotides not matched to a gene: 9. Germline assignment: CDR1 SGHDT and CDR2 YYEEEE. This CDR3 contains 18 residues.

The chain has TRBV20-1 and TRBJ2-3; unclear D gene. This CDR3 is 11 amino acids long. Trimming took 3 bases from V and 5 from J, leaving 6 bases between them. Germline V CDR1 and CDR2: DFQATT, SNEGSKA (reference sequence). The CDR3 region has the DNA TGCAGTGCTAGGCCGGGAGATACGCAGTATTTT. Residues: CSARPGDTQYF.